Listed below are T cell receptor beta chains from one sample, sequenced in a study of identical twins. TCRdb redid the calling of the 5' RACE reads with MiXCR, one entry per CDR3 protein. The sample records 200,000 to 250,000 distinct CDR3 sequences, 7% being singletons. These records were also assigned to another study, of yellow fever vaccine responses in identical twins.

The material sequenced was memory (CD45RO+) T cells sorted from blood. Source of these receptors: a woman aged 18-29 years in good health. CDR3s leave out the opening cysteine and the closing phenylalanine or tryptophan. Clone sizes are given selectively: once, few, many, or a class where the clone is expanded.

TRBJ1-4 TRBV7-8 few ASSLRTGEKLF
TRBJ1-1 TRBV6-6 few ASSLAGTAEAF
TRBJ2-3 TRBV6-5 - ASTSPGDTQY
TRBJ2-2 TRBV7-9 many ASSLTGSGTGELF
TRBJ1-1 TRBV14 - ASISNSGSEAF
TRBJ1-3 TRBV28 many ASSFPNSGNTIY
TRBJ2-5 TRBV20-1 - SAREALGTGTETQY
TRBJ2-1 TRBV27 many AILNPGPARDEQF
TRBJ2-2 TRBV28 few AGGQGSLNTGELF
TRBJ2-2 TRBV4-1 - ASSQDSVPTTGELF
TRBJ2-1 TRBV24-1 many ATRAGNEQF
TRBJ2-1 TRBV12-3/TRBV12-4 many ASSLLRDEQF
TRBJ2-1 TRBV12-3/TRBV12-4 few ASSRGYSYNEQF
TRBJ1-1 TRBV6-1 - ASTQEERLRGAEAF
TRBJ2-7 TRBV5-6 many ASSLVWGSYEQY
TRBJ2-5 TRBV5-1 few ASSAGLAGGRETQY
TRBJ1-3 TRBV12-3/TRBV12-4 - ASNREGAGNTIY
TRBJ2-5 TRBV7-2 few ASSLGLSAPVQETQY
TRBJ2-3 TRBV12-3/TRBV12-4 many ASSLGTSGSDTQY
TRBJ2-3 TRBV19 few ASSISGGPTDTQY
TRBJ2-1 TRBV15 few ATSRGLDKSSYNEQF
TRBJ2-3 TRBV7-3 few ASSLGLAGAADTQY
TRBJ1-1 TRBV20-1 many SASSGNTEAF
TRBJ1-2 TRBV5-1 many ASSFQDYGYT
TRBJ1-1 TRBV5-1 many ASSLDGPNTEAF
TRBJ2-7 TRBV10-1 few ANDLRTSTFYEQY
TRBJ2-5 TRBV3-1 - ASSLRGEGGTQY
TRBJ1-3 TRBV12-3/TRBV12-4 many ASSPRGQGDTIY
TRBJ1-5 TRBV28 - ASSFWGTGENQPQH
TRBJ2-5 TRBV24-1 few ATSTPLAAEQETQY
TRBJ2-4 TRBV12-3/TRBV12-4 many ASSLSSGGRGNIQY
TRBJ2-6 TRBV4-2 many ASSQAQDAGANVLT
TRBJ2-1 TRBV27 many ASSHRQGNNEQF
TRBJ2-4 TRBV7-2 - ASSQRQGENIQY
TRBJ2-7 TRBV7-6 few ASSLAKDRYYEQY
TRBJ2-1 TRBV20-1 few SARRESSYNEQF
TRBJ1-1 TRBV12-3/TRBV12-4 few ASKREGHTEAF
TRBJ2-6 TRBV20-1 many SAFPGANVLT
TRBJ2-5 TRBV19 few ASSIINSQQTQY
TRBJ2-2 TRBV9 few ASSPLAFTGELF
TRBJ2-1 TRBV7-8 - ASSLDRGDEQF
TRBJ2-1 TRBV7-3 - ASSLGDSLRYNEQF
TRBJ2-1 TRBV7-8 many ASSLGSPSSYNEQF
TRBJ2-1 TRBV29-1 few SVELAGTYNEQF
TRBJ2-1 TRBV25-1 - ASSDWGGAREQF
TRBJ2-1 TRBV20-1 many SAGPQVYNEQF
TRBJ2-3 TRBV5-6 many ASSSTGQGFPDTQY
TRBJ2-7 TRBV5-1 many ASSLEGKPYEQY
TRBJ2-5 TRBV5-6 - ASSLAVAVQETQY
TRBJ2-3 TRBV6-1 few ASTYGMQGMSTDTQY
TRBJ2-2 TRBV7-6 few ASSLRAGDLIGELF
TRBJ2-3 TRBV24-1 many ATMGAADTQY
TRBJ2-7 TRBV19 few ASSTNREGYEQY
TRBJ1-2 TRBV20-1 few SARDWGQGYGYT
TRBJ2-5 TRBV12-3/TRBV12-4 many ASSAAVETQY
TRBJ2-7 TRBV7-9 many ASSLVGGLYSYEQY
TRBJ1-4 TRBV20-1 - SADNLQGSAKLF
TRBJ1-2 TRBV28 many ASSLGTGGIYGYT
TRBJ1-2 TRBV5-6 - ASSPGWGYT